Presented here are 30 T cell receptor beta chains from one specimen sequenced in a study of Graves' ophthalmopathy and Graves' hyperthyroidism. The TCR beta CDR3 regions underwent amplification from RNA transcripts. First-round RT-PCR used HTBI primers; second-round multiplex PCR followed. TCRdb ran MiXCR on the multiplex PCR reads and lists one entry per CDR3 protein. The sample consists of roughly 1.1 million distinct CDR3 sequences, approximately 35% of them appearing once. The material sequenced was peripheral blood or thyroid tissue (not recorded which). Source of these receptors: an adult man with Graves' hyperthyroidism.

The V call is TRBV12-3 or TRBV12-4, the J call TRBJ1-4; maybe TRBD1 (5 bases). The CDR3 length is 14 residues. Trimming pared 5 bases from V and 4 bases from J, leaving 11 bases between. The chain's CDR3 is CASSPTEDNEKLFF. CDR3 DNA: TGTGCCAGCAGTCCGACAGAGGATAATGAAAAACTGTTTTTT.

The chain recombines TRBV7-9 with TRBJ2-5, with D unresolved. The CDR3 runs 17 residues. V was cut by 4 bases and J by 3 bases, with 21 bases left in between. CDR1 and CDR2 from the germline V gene are SEHNR and FQNEAQ (reference sequence). Written as DNA, the CDR3 is TGTGCCAGCAGCTCCCCCCGGAGCCGGGTAGAAAAAGAGACCCAGTACTTC. It codes for CASSSPRSRVEKETQYF.

V is TRBV27 and J is TRBJ2-5; D possibly corresponds to TRBD1 (5 bases). This CDR3 has 14 residues. V lost 0 bases to trimming and J lost 5 bases, with 10 bases between them. Germline V CDR1 and CDR2: MNHEY, SMNVEV (reference sequence). The CDR3 DNA is TGTGCCAGCAGTTTATCCTTAGGGGTTGAGACCCAGTACTTC. Translated, it gives CASSLSLGVETQYF.

This clonotype was detected many times. The rearrangement uses TRBV4-3 and TRBJ2-7; 10 nucleotides align to TRBD2. In germline, CDR1 is LGHNA, CDR2 YSLEER. The CDR3 sequence is 15 residues long. The trim removed 4 bases at V and 3 bases at J, leaving 6 bases unmatched. The CDR3 here is CASSPSGRSVYEQYF. CDR3 coding DNA: TGCGCCAGCAGCCCTAGCGGGAGATCCGTCTACGAGCAGTACTTC.

This clonotype was counted many times. The chain links TRBV7-2 to TRBJ1-2; no reliable D call. Germline V gene lookup returns CDR1 SGHTA and CDR2 FQGNSA. Trimming stripped 6 bases from V and 0 bases from J, with 5 bases between. The CDR3 consists of 12 residues. The DNA for the CDR3 is TGTGCCAGCAGTAATTCTAACTATGGCTACACCTTC. Amino acid sequence: CASSNSNYGYTF.

This clonotype was recorded once. A much bigger clone sits one base away, suggesting this may be a read error. This chain uses TRBV10-3 with TRBJ2-2; D possibly matches TRBD1 or TRBD2 (6 bases each). The CDR3 loop spans 16 amino acids. CDR1 and CDR2 (germline): ENHRY, SYGVKD. CDR3 in amino acids: CAISRVGTKNTGGLFF. The CDR3 DNA reads as TGTGCCATCAGCAGAGTTGGGACAAAGAACACCGGGGGGCTGTTTTTT.

The rearrangement uses TRBV30 and TRBJ1-2; 10 nucleotides match TRBD1. CDR1 and CDR2 (germline): GTSNPN, SVGIG (reference sequence). The trim removed 5 bases at V and 4 bases at J, leaving 1 base unmatched. The CDR3 sequence is 12 residues long. As DNA, the CDR3 is TGTGCCTGGGGGACAGGGGCCTATGGCTACACCTTC. Amino acid sequence: CAWGTGAYGYTF.

The V call is TRBV11-1, the J call TRBJ1-4; D uncertain. With 5 bases removed from V and 7 bases from J, the gap between germline ends came to 11 bases. The CDR3 is made up of 13 amino acids. Per the germline V gene, CDR1 is SGHAT and CDR2 is FQDESV (reference sequence). CDR3 in DNA: TGTGCCAGCAGCGGCAGGATGAGTGAAAAACTGTTTTTT. Protein product: CASSGRMSEKLFF. The entire variable domain, with the rest obtained from reference TRBV11-1 and TRBJ1-4, is as follows: EAEVAQSPRYKITEKSQAVAFWCDPISGHATLYWYRQILGQGPELLVQFQDESVVDDSQLPKDRFSAERLKGVDSTLKIQPAELGDSAMYLCASSGRMSEKLFFGSGTQLSVL.

This clonotype was observed many times. Written as DNA, the CDR3 is TGTGCCAGCACCCCAGGGGATAATCAGCCCCAGCATTTT. Protein product: CASTPGDNQPQHF. The rearrangement links TRBV7-2 to TRBJ1-5; a possible D gene is TRBD1 (6 bases). Germline loops: CDR1 SGHTA, CDR2 FQGNSA. The CDR3 length is 13 residues. V was cut by 7 bases and J by 4 bases, with 11 bases left in between.

The V call is TRBV29-1, the J call TRBJ2-7; 11 bases are shared with TRBD1. V was pared by 4 bases and J by 7 bases, with 6 bases of the junction left unmatched. CDR1 and CDR2 (germline): SQVTM, ANQGSEA. The CDR3 length is 13 residues. Here the CDR3 reads CSVVRTGGYEQYF. As DNA, the CDR3 is TGCAGCGTTGTTCGGACAGGGGGCTATGAGCAGTACTTC.

This clonotype was counted between two and nine times. The rearrangement joins TRBV7-8 to TRBJ1-2; D remains unclear. Trimming stripped 5 bases from V and 8 bases from J, with 18 bases between. The germline CDR1 and CDR2 sequences are SGHVS and FQNEAQ. The CDR3 is 14 amino acids. CDR3 DNA sequence: TGTGCCAGCAGCCCCCTCGGGTCTCCGGGAGGCTACACCTTC. Translation gives CASSPLGSPGGYTF.

The chain couples TRBV18 to TRBJ1-2, with 7 bases fitting TRBD1. Trimming removed 2 bases from V and 0 bases from J; junction bases left unmatched: 9. The CDR3 extends over 17 amino acids. The germline CDR1 and CDR2 sequences are KGHSH and LQKENI. CDR3 sequence reads: CASSPRQGEVPNYGYTF. CDR3 nucleotides: TGTGCCAGCTCACCAAGACAGGGTGAAGTCCCTAACTATGGCTACACCTTC.

This clonotype was seen more than once but under ten times. The chain recombines TRBV2 with TRBJ1-5; D not certain. The V gene lost 8 bases and the J gene lost 5 bases, with 13 bases spanning the gap. The CDR3 has 13 residues. The germline V gene encodes CDR1 SNHLY and CDR2 FYNNEI. This CDR3 reads CASRISRDQPQHF. The CDR3 bases are TGTGCCAGCCGTATTAGTCGAGATCAGCCCCAGCATTTT.

At least ten counts were recorded for this clonotype. CDR3 DNA sequence: TGCAGTGCCCCCGGTGTTGGGGACTATGGCTACACCTTC. Its translation: CSAPGVGDYGYTF. This chain links TRBV20-1 with TRBJ1-2, with no clear D. This CDR3 has 13 residues. The germline V gene encodes CDR1 DFQATT and CDR2 SNEGSKA (reference sequence). The V end lost 6 bases, the J end lost 3 bases, and 14 bases lay between the germline ends.

The rearrangement uses TRBV25-1 and TRBJ2-7; 12 bases match TRBD1. The junction had 9 bases not matched to a gene; V was cut back by 3 bases and J by 3 bases. Germline V gene data show CDR1 as MGHDK and CDR2 as SYGVNS. The CDR3 covers 17 residues. The CDR3 region is CASSDEGQGAMDYEQYF. In DNA, the CDR3 is TGTGCCAGCAGTGATGAGGGACAGGGGGCGATGGACTACGAGCAGTACTTC.

The sample holds many counts of this clonotype. The V and J genes are TRBV20-1 and TRBJ2-5; D unclear. The V gene's germline CDR1 is DFQATT and CDR2 SNEGSKA (reference sequence). The ends were cut back, 2 bases at V and 4 bases at J, with 8 bases in the middle. CDR3 length: 12 amino acids. The CDR3 DNA sequence: TGCAGTGCTAGATCGCCGGGAGAGACCCAGTACTTC. Translation gives CSARSPGETQYF.

This chain connects TRBV7-9 to TRBJ1-5, with TRBD1 matching over 11 bases. The germline V gene has CDR1 SEHNR and CDR2 FQNEAQ (reference sequence). V shed 1 base and J 11 bases; nucleotides not matched to a gene: 7. CDR3 length: 15 residues. CDR3 sequence reads: CASSLGTGGQETQHF. As DNA, the CDR3 is TGTGCCAGCAGCTTAGGGACAGGGGGCCAAGAGACCCAGCATTTT.

This clonotype was detected ten times or more. This chain links TRBV12-3 or TRBV12-4 with TRBJ1-2, with D unclear. Trimming cost V 2 bases and J 4 bases, with 8 bases left between them. The CDR3 runs 13 residues. The CDR3 spells CASSLKGSYGYTF. DNA of the CDR3: TGTGCCAGCAGTTTAAAGGGTTCCTATGGCTACACCTTC.

This clonotype was recorded once. One end of the junction fails to match germline, which may point to a read error. This chain connects TRBV11-2 to TRBJ2-5, with D tentatively TRBD2 (7 bases). The germline V gene has CDR1 SGHAT and CDR2 FQNNGV. This CDR3 has 16 residues. CDR3 in DNA: TGTGCCAGCAAACATTCGGGGGGCGGATCCCAAGAGGCCCAGTACTTC. Its translation: CASKHSGGGSQEAQYF.

There are a few counts of this clonotype. The chain uses TRBV4-1 and TRBJ2-6, with 9 nucleotides matching TRBD1. Germline V gene sequence: CDR1 MGHRA, CDR2 YSYEKL. This CDR3 has 18 residues. V lost 5 bases and J lost 0; bases outside the gene matches: 8. The CDR3 DNA sequence: TGCGCCAGCAGCGCCCGACAGGGGGTAAGCTCTGGGGCCAACGTCCTGACTTTC. This encodes CASSARQGVSSGANVLTF.

The chain recombines TRBV28 with TRBJ2-6; D not certain. Germline V CDR1 and CDR2: MDHEN, SYDVKM. Trimming shortened V by 1 base and J by 15 bases, and 4 bases separated the two germline ends. The CDR3 is made up of 10 amino acids. The CDR3 nucleotides are TGTGCCAGCAGTTTATCGGACCTGACTTTC. Its protein product is CASSLSDLTF.

This clonotype came up many times. The J gene is TRBJ1-1, the V gene TRBV10-3; 8 nucleotides line up with TRBD1. This CDR3 comprises 14 residues. CDR1 is ENHRY and CDR2 is SYGVKD in the germline V gene. The ends lost 10 bases at V and 2 bases at J; junction bases unmatched: 9. The CDR3 here is CATKPGQGNTEAFF. The CDR3 DNA reads TGTGCCACCAAACCAGGACAGGGAAACACTGAAGCTTTCTTT.

In this sample, this clonotype turned up a few times. A read error may explain this, as a much larger clone is one base away. The chain uses TRBV20-1 and TRBJ2-7; maybe TRBD1 (6 bases). Per germline, CDR1 DFQATT and CDR2 SNEGSKA (reference sequence). CDR3 length: 16 amino acids. V dropped 6 bases and J dropped 3 bases, with 24 bases sitting between them. For the CDR3, the DNA is TGCAGTGCAACAGGGAATCAGGCTCAATATGGCTACGAGCAGTACTTC. As protein: CSATGNQAQYGYEQYF.

The gene calls are TRBV7-2 and TRBJ2-3; possible D gene TRBD1, 6 bases. This CDR3 has 17 amino acids. The V end was cut by 2 bases, the J end by 3 bases, with 18 bases between. Germline V gene lookup returns CDR1 SGHTA and CDR2 FQGNSA. The CDR3 coding sequence is TGTGCCAGCAGCTTATCTATCGCCAGGGGAATAACAGATACGCAGTATTTT. Translating gives CASSLSIARGITDTQYF.

The V call is TRBV7-2, the J call TRBJ1-6; D is perhaps TRBD1 (6 bases). The CDR3 has 14 amino acids. V was trimmed by 8 bases and J by 5 bases, leaving 13 bases between them. The germline V gene encodes CDR1 SGHTA and CDR2 FQGNSA. The CDR3 coding sequence is TGTGCCAGCGGAACAGGGTCCGATAATTCACCCCTCCACTTT. It codes for CASGTGSDNSPLHF. Looking up the rest from reference TRBV7-2 and TRBJ1-6 gives the full variable domain: GAGVSQSPSNKVTEKGKDVELRCDPISGHTALYWYRQSLGQGLEFLIYFQGNSAPDKSGLPSDRFSAERTGGSVSTLTIQRTQQEDSAVYLCASGTGSDNSPLHFGNGTRLTVT.

This clonotype was seen many times. The V and J genes are TRBV10-3 and TRBJ2-7; 7 bases align to TRBD1. Germline V lookup: CDR1 ENHRY, CDR2 SYGVKD. The CDR3 consists of 13 residues. V shed 10 bases and J 9 bases; nucleotides not matched to a gene: 15. This CDR3 is CASHDRESLWQYF. CDR3 nucleotides: TGTGCCAGTCACGACAGGGAGAGCCTGTGGCAGTACTTC.

The table lists this clonotype with a few counts. The genes are TRBV5-8 and TRBJ1-2; D is unclear. Trimming removed 4 bases at V and 8 bases at J, with 21 bases between. From germline, CDR1 is SGHTS and CDR2 YDEGEE. CDR3 length: 15 amino acids. CDR3 nucleotide sequence: TGTGCCAGCAGCCGCCTGCAGGTCCCGCTTGGGGGCTACACCTTC. This sequence encodes CASSRLQVPLGGYTF.

The genes are TRBV12-5 and TRBJ1-2; D uncertain. This CDR3 region has 15 residues. V was cut by 0 bases and J by 2 bases, with 10 bases left in between. Germline CDR1 and CDR2: LGHNT and FRNRAP. CDR3 protein: CASGLVQEENYGYTF. The CDR3 DNA reads as TGTGCTAGTGGTTTGGTACAAGAGGAGAACTATGGCTACACCTTC.

In its sample, this clonotype was seen many times. V is TRBV20-1 and J is TRBJ2-7; D may be TRBD2 (6 bases). Germline V lookup: CDR1 DFQATT, CDR2 SNEGSKA (reference sequence). The germline V and J ends were trimmed by 6 bases and 2 bases, with 14 bases remaining between them. This CDR3 is built from 13 residues. The CDR3, as DNA: TGCAGTGCCCGACGTGGAGGGACCTACGAGCAGTACTTC. Translating it yields CSARRGGTYEQYF.

This clonotype was counted many times. The rearrangement uses TRBV7-9 and TRBJ2-7; D ambiguous. Germline CDR1 reads SEHNR; CDR2 reads FQNEAQ (reference sequence). The CDR3 is 13 residues long. V was clipped by 5 bases and J by 3 bases, with 11 bases between them. The CDR3 region has the DNA TGTGCCAGCAGCCCCGGACCCCGCTACGAGCAGTACTTC. Protein product: CASSPGPRYEQYF.